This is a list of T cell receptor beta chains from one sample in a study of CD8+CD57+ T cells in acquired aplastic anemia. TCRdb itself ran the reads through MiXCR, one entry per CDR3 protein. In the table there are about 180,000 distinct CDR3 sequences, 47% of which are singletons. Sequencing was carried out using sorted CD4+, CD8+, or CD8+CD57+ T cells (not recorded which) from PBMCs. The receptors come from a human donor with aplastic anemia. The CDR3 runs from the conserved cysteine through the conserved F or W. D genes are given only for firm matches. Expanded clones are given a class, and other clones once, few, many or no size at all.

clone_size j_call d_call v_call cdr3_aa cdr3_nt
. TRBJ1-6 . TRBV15 CATSRANSPLHF TGTGCCACCAGCAGAGCCAATTCACCCCTCCACTTT
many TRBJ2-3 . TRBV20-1 CSARDGGGVRDTQYF TGCAGTGCTAGAGATGGCGGGGGCGTTCGCGATACGCAGTATTTT
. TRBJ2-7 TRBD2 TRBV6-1 CASNLGLATGEQYF TGTGCCAGCAACCTGGGACTAGCGACGGGCGAGCAGTACTTC
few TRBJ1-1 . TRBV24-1 CATIGGVGNTEAFF TGTGCCACCATAGGCGGAGTGGGGAACACTGAAGCTTTCTTT
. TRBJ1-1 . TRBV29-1 CSVLAGSSNTEAFF TGCAGCGTCCTCGCCGGGTCTTCGAACACTGAAGCTTTCTTT
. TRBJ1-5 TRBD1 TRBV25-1 CASSHKPGQGGNQPQHF TGTGCCAGCAGCCACAAACCGGGGCAGGGGGGCAATCAGCCCCAGCATTTT
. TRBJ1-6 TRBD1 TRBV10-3 CAISDPGTGNSPLHF TGTGCCATCAGTGATCCCGGGACAGGGAATTCACCCCTCCACTTT
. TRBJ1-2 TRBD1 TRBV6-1 CASSTRGLNGYTF TGTGCCAGCAGTACCAGGGGGCTAAATGGCTACACCTTC
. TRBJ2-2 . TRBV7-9 CASSRSRTGELFF TGTGCCAGCAGCCGGTCACGGACCGGGGAGCTGTTTTTT
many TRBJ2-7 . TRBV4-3 CASSPTPLAYYEQYF TGCGCCAGCAGTCCAACCCCCCTAGCGTACTACGAGCAGTACTTC
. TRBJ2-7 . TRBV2 CAGAARGFYEQYF TGTGCCGGCGCGGCGCGGGGCTTCTACGAGCAGTACTTC
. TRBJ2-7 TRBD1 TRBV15 CATSRYRGGYEQYF TGTGCCACCAGCAGGTACAGGGGTGGCTACGAGCAGTACTTC
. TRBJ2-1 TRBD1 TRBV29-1 CSSRTGDDFNEQFF TGCAGCTCACGGACAGGGGACGATTTCAATGAGCAGTTCTTC
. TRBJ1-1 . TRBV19 CASSIFPEYTEAFF TGTGCCAGTAGTATTTTCCCCGAATACACTGAAGCTTTCTTT
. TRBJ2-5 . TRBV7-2 CASSLARAQETQYF TGTGCCAGCAGCTTAGCCCGGGCTCAAGAGACCCAGTACTTC
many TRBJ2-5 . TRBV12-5 CASGSSPQETQYF TGTGCTAGTGGTTCGTCGCCCCAAGAGACCCAGTACTTC
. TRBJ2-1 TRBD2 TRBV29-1 CSVEDMVAGDRVEQFF TGCAGCGTTGAAGATATGGTAGCGGGAGATCGAGTTGAGCAGTTCTTC